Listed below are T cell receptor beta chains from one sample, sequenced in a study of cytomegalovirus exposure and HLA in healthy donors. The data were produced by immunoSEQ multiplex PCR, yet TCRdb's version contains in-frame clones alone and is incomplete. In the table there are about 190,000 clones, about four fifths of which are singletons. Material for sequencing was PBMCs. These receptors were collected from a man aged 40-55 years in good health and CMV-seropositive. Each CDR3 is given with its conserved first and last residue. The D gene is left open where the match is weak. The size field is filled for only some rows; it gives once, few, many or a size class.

CDR3 DNA: TGTGCCAGCAGTGCCCGGGAGGGGTCCGGCAATCAGCCCCAGCATTTT
CDR3 protein: CASSAREGSGNQPQHF
clone size: few
V gene: TRBV2
J gene: TRBJ1-5
D gene: .

CDR3 DNA: TGTGCCAGCAGGGTGGTGAGGGGGACAGCTTTCTTT
CDR3 protein: CASRVVRGTAFF
clone size: .
V gene: TRBV28
J gene: TRBJ1-1
D gene: .

CDR3 DNA: TGCGCCAGCAGCTCACCTTCGGGGGGGTTCGGTGAGCAGTACTTC
CDR3 protein: CASSSPSGGFGEQYF
clone size: .
V gene: TRBV5-1
J gene: TRBJ2-7
D gene: TRBD2

CDR3 DNA: TGTGCCAGCAGCCAATTACAGGGGGCGGATGGCTACACCTTC
CDR3 protein: CASSQLQGADGYTF
clone size: .
V gene: TRBV4-2
J gene: TRBJ1-2
D gene: TRBD1

CDR3 DNA: TGTGCCAGCAGCTTACCGGGAGCGGAGCGGGGGTATGTCTACGAGCAGTACTTC
CDR3 protein: CASSLPGAERGYVYEQYF
clone size: .
V gene: TRBV5-6
J gene: TRBJ2-7
D gene: TRBD2

CDR3 DNA: TGTGCCAGCAGCGACCGACAGGGTCGGGACACTGAAGCTTTCTTT
CDR3 protein: CASSDRQGRDTEAFF
clone size: .
V gene: TRBV25-1
J gene: TRBJ1-1
D gene: TRBD1

CDR3 DNA: TGTGCCAGCACACAGGGCTACGAGCAGTACTTC
CDR3 protein: CASTQGYEQYF
clone size: .
V gene: TRBV27
J gene: TRBJ2-7
D gene: .

CDR3 DNA: TGCGCCAGCAGCTTGGCCCCGGTTTCCTACGAGCAGTACTTC
CDR3 protein: CASSLAPVSYEQYF
clone size: .
V gene: TRBV5-1
J gene: TRBJ2-7
D gene: .

CDR3 DNA: TGTGCCAGTAGTATCGAGGTACTCCAGGGCTACACCTTC
CDR3 protein: CASSIEVLQGYTF
clone size: .
V gene: TRBV19
J gene: TRBJ1-2
D gene: .

CDR3 DNA: TGCGCCAGCAGCTTGGCGAGGGGACTAGCGGTCCACGAGCAGTACTTC
CDR3 protein: CASSLARGLAVHEQYF
clone size: few
V gene: TRBV5-1
J gene: TRBJ2-7
D gene: TRBD2

CDR3 DNA: TGTGCCAGCAGCTACCCGCAACCCGGGACTAGTGAAGCCAAAAACATTCAGTACTTC
CDR3 protein: CASSYPQPGTSEAKNIQYF
clone size: .
V gene: TRBV11-2
J gene: TRBJ2-4
D gene: TRBD2

CDR3 DNA: TGTGCCAGCAGGGGCGTCGGGGACACTGAAGCTTTCTTT
CDR3 protein: CASRGVGDTEAFF
clone size: .
V gene: TRBV6-1
J gene: TRBJ1-1
D gene: .

CDR3 DNA: TGTGCCAGCAGTTCCACACAGGGTCGGGCTAATGAAAAACTGTTTTTT
CDR3 protein: CASSSTQGRANEKLFF
clone size: .
V gene: TRBV6-6
J gene: TRBJ1-4
D gene: .

CDR3 DNA: TGTGCCAGTCGAACCTCCCTAGCCCAGCCCCAGCATTTT
CDR3 protein: CASRTSLAQPQHF
clone size: .
V gene: TRBV19
J gene: TRBJ1-5
D gene: .

CDR3 DNA: TGTGCCAGCAGCCACGTACGAGCGGGAGAAACAGATACGCAGTATTTT
CDR3 protein: CASSHVRAGETDTQYF
clone size: .
V gene: TRBV7-9
J gene: TRBJ2-3
D gene: TRBD2

CDR3 DNA: TGTGCCAGCAGCGTCCTCGGAGGTACAGATACGCAGTATTTT
CDR3 protein: CASSVLGGTDTQYF
clone size: .
V gene: TRBV9
J gene: TRBJ2-3
D gene: .